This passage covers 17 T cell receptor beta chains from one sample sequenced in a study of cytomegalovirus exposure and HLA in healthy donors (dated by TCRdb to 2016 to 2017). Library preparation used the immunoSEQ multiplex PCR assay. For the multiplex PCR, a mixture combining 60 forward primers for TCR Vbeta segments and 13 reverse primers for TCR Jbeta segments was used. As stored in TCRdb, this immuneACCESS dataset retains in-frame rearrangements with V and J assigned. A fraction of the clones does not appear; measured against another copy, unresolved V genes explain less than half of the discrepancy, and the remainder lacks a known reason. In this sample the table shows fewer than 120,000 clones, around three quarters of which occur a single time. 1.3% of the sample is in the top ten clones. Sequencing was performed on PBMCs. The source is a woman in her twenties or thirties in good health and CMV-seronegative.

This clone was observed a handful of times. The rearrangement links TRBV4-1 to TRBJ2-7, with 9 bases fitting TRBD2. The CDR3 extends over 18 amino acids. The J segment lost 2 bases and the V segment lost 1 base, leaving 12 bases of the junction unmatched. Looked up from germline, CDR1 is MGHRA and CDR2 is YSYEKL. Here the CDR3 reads CASSQAIAGGGRAYEQYF. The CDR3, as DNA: TGCGCCAGCAGCCAAGCGATCGCGGGGGGCGGGAGGGCCTACGAGCAGTACTTC.

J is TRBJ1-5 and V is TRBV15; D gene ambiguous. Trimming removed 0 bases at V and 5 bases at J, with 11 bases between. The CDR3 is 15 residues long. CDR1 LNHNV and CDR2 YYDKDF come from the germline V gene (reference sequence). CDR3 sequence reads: CATSRDRGNYQPQHF. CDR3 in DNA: TGTGCCACCAGCAGAGATCGGGGTAACTATCAGCCCCAGCATTTT.

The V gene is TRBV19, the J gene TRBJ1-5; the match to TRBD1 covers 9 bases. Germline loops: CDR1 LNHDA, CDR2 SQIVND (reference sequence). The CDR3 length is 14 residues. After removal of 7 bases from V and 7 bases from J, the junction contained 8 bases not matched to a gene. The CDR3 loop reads CASKQGASEQPQHF. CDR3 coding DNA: TGTGCCAGTAAACAGGGGGCCAGTGAGCAGCCCCAGCATTTT.

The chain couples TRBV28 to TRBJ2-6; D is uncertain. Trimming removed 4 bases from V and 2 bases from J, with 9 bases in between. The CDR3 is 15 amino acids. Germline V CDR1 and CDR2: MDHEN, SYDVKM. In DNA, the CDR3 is TGTGCCAGCAGTTCCTTGAGGACTGGGGCCAACGTCCTGACTTTC. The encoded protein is CASSSLRTGANVLTF. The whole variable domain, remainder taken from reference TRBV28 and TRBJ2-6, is DVKVTQSSRYLVKRTGEKVFLECVQDMDHENMFWYRQDPGLGLRLIYFSYDVKMKEKGDIPEGYSVSREKKERFSLILESASTNQTSMYLCASSSLRTGANVLTFGAGSRLTVL.

The CDR3 coding sequence is TGTGCCAGCAGCTTAGCTTCCCGGACAGGTTGGGGGAATGGACTGTTTTTT. The encoded protein is CASSLASRTGWGNGLFF. This chain uses TRBV7-2 with TRBJ1-4, with 7 bases identical to TRBD1. The CDR3 is 17 amino acids. Trimming at V came to 0 bases and at J to 13 bases, leaving 17 bases not matched to a gene. Germline lookup yields CDR1 SGHTA and CDR2 FQGNSA.

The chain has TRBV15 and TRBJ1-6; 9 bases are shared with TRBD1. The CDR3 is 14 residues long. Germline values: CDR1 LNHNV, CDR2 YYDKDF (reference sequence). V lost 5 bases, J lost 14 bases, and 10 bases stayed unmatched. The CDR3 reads CATSPRDRVSTLHF. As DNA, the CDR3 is TGTGCCACCAGCCCCCGGGACAGGGTGTCAACCCTCCACTTT.

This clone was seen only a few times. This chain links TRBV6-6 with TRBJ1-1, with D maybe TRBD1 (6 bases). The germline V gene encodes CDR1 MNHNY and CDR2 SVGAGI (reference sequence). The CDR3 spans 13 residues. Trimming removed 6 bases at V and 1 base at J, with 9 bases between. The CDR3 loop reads CASSLDRNTEAFF. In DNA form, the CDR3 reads TGTGCCAGCAGCTTGGACAGGAACACTGAAGCTTTCTTT.

The CDR3 coding sequence is TGCGCCAGCAGCCAAGCATTGGGGACAGGGGTCCACGAGCAGTACTTC. This translates into CASSQALGTGVHEQYF. V usage is TRBV4-3 and J usage is TRBJ2-7; the match to TRBD1 covers 10 bases. The ends lost 1 base at V and 5 bases at J; junction bases unmatched: 8. Germline V gene data show CDR1 as LGHNA and CDR2 as YSLEER. The CDR3 runs to 16 residues.

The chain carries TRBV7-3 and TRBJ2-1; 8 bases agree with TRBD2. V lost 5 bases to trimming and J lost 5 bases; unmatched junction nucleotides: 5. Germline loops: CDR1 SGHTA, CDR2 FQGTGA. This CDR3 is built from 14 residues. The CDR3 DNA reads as TGTGCCAGCAGCCCCGGGACTAGAAACAATGAGCAGTTCTTC. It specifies CASSPGTRNNEQFF.

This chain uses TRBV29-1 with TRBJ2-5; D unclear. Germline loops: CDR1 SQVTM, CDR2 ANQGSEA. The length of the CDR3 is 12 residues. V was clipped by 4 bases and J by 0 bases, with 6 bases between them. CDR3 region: CSVAGNQETQYF. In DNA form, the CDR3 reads TGCAGCGTTGCAGGAAACCAAGAGACCCAGTACTTC.

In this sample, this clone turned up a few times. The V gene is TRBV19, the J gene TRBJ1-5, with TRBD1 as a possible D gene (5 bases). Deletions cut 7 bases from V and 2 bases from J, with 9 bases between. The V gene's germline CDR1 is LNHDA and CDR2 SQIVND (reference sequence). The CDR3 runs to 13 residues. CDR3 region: CASTREGNQPQHF. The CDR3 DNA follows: TGTGCCAGTACCAGGGAAGGCAATCAGCCCCAGCATTTT.

CDR3: CSGGMTGSYNEQFF. The CDR3 DNA sequence: TGCAGCGGCGGGATGACAGGGTCCTACAATGAGCAGTTCTTC. This rearrangement joins TRBV29-1 to TRBJ2-1, with a possible D match to TRBD1 (7 bases). The CDR3 consists of 14 residues. CDR1 and CDR2 from the germline V gene are SQVTM and ANQGSEA. Trimming shortened V by 7 bases and J by 1 base, and 14 bases separated the two germline ends.

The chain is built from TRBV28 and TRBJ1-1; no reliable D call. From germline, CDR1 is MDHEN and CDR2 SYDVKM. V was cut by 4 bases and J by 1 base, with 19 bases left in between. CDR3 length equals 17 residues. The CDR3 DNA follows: TGTGCCAGCAGTTCTAGCCCTTGGGGAGCATCGAACACTGAAGCTTTCTTT. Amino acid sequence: CASSSSPWGASNTEAFF.

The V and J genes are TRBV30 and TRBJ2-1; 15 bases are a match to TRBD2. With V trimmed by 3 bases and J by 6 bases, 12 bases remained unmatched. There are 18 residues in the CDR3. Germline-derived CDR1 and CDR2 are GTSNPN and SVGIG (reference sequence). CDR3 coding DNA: TGTGCCTGGAGCCCCGGACTAGCGGGGGGGCTGTTTGTCAATGAGCAGTTCTTC. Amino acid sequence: CAWSPGLAGGLFVNEQFF.

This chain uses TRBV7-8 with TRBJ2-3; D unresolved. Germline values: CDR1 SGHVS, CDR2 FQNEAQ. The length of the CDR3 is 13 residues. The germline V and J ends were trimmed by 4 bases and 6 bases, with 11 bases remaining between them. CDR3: CASSSDQADTQYF. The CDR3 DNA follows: TGTGCCAGCAGCTCCGATCAAGCGGATACGCAGTATTTT.

CDR3 amino acids: CASTGQPYTDTQYF. CDR3 bases: TGTGCCAGCACGGGACAGCCCTACACAGATACGCAGTATTTT. The genes are TRBV2 and TRBJ2-3, with TRBD1 identical over 7 bases. CDR1 is SNHLY, CDR2 FYNNEI, per germline. The CDR3 totals 14 residues. Trimming at V came to 7 bases and at J to 2 bases, leaving 6 bases not matched to a gene.

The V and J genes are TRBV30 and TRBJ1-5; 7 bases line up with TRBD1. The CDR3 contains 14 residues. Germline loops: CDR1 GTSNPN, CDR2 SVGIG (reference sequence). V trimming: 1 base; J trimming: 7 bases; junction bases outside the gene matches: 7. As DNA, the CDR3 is TGTGCCTGGAGTGCTGGGGACAGACTGCAGCCCCAGCATTTT. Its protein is CAWSAGDRLQPQHF.